The entry below gives a single T cell receptor (beta chain) sequence along with its context. The antigen this receptor binds is unknown. Nothing much larger sits one base from this clone, and base qualities are not available. This sample is part of a study of cytomegalovirus exposure and HLA in healthy donors (dated by TCRdb to 2016 to 2017). Looking at the study overall: According to an earlier analysis of around 600 of the donors, 150 million to 200 million T cells yielded roughly 110 million unique TCR beta sequences and approximately 280 Gb of sequence data. Approximately 300 gigabases of sequencing data and roughly 80 million unique TCR sequences made up an early release that covered several hundred HLA-typed donors. Among a few hundred genotyped donors of the cohort, an average of 235,054 unique TCR beta nucleotide sequences were sequenced per donor, roughly 20% of them non-productive. The study combined high-throughput TCR immunosequencing, statistical association of individual TCRs with disease status, and machine learning to predict cytomegalovirus infection status. Genome-wide SNP genotypes for about 55% of the roughly 670 donors were used in a later genetic analysis, which treated that subset as a discovery cohort. Of the 398 genotyped donors, approximately 83% fell in the genetic ancestry cluster associated with self-reported Caucasian donors. All discovery cohort repertoires had been generated on a single sequencing platform. Donor age, sex, ethnicity and CMV serostatus were compiled alongside the repertoire data. HLA typing covered class I and class II loci at four-digit resolution. The study was designed to test whether signatures of past pathogen exposure could be identified by cataloging public T cell receptors. Besides the first cohort of roughly 640 subjects, a separate validation cohort made up of roughly 130 different subjects was used. The study profiled the T cell repertoires of 666 subjects by immunosequencing and related them to cytomegalovirus serostatus. Five DR-DQ haplotypes were treated as single units for association and clustering because of strong linkage in the cohort. The later analysis used no new phenotypic data to find candidate immune exposures, relying instead on TCR beta sequences and their occurrence across donors. To study patterns of TCR occurrence, a later analysis re-analyzed previously published TCR beta repertoires from 500 to 850 donors and added high-resolution HLA genotyping. The number of typed donors differed by locus: about 620-640 for A, B, C, DRB1 and DQB1; 500 to 550 for DQA1; about 600 for DPA1; and some 450 for DPB1. In an earlier analysis of 587 of the donors, high-throughput TCR beta sequencing was used to judge whether each TCR beta V gene segment behaved as functional or pseudogenic.

The library was produced with the immunoSEQ multiplex PCR assay. For the multiplex PCR, a mixture combining 60 forward primers for TCR Vbeta segments and 13 reverse primers for TCR Jbeta segments was used. The CDR3 region of rearranged TCR beta genes was amplified from genomic DNA by a multiplex PCR assay. The Illumina HiSeq System was used to sequence the amplified TCR beta libraries as 87-base-pair reads. From the authors' description of their analysis: In a later analysis, some 80 million unique TCR beta chains were counted across the roughly 610 repertoires, and around 11 million of these chains were shared by at least two donors. Raw reads were error-corrected and collapsed into unique sequences by a nearest-neighbor algorithm in which closely related sequences were merged to remove PCR and sequencing errors. Alignment of CDR3 sequences to IMGT reference sequences was used to assign V, D and J gene segments. For a sequence to be retained, a match of at least six nucleotides to both a V gene segment and a J gene segment was required. A rearrangement counted as productive if the CDR3 had no stop codons and remained in frame with V and J, and every other rearrangement counted as non-productive. CDR3 was defined by IMGT convention, running from the second conserved V-encoded cysteine to the conserved J-encoded phenylalanine. The earlier analysis of about 560 of the donors excluded any sequence lacking an unambiguous match to a single V gene segment. An earlier analysis of fewer than 750 of the donors classified V segments as functional when productive rearrangements were above 56.7% and as segregating when the standard deviation between donors was above 5%. A statistical classification framework was developed to diagnose cytomegalovirus status using the catalog of TCR beta chain sequences. In a later analysis, V and J genes were assigned by comparing TCR nucleotide sequences against IMGT/GENE-DB human TR gene sequences. The TCRdist pipeline was used in a later analysis to assign CDR3 sequences and most-parsimonious VDJ recombination scenarios. A later analysis defined each TCR beta chain by its CDR3 amino acid sequence plus V-gene family, and excluded reads lacking a unique V-gene family. As a way to deal with suspected cross-contamination and a sequencing artifact, a later analysis dropped over 550 nucleotide sequences that were highly shared and had low generation probability. In a later analysis, a clonal expansion index was calculated for each public chain from normalized within-repertoire ranks of inferred template counts. A later analysis computed generation probabilities with a VDJ recombination model fitted to out-of-frame rearrangements, and checked the results against IGoR. In a later analysis, TCR-TCR, TCR-HLA and TCR-CMV co-occurrence was scored with hypergeometric tests, and a repertoire-size bias correction was applied to TCR pairs. In a later analysis, false discovery rates were estimated by permuting HLA or CMV assignments 20 times. In a later analysis, co-occurring TCRs were grouped using DBSCAN, with TCRdist sequence similarity added in when clustering inside HLA-allele-positive subsets. For co-occurrence clustering, repertoires with fewer than 30,000 or more than 120,000 public chains were excluded, along with five repertoires with anomalous nucleotide sharing. TCRdb carries this immuneACCESS record with in-frame sequences only. Its versions omit some clonotypes, under half of them owing to an unresolved V gene in the studies checked, with the rest unexplained. The DNA was the basis for D and trimming; V, J and clone size are from that table. This sample holds about 140,000 clones; around three fifths were observed only once. The ten biggest clones cover roughly 1.9% of the sample.

Via the germline V gene, CDR1 is MDHEN and CDR2 SYDVKM. Between the V and J ends, shortened by 6 bases and 3 bases respectively, the junction contains 30 bases. Including cysteine and phenylalanine, the CDR3 has 19 amino acids. CDR3 DNA only is kept here, 57 bases in frame from base 1. Results the study describes overall, beyond this receptor: Compared with equally common non-associated chains, HLA-associated TCR beta chains in a later analysis were more clonally expanded and had lower generation probabilities. Specific HLA alleles were associated with 16,951 TCR beta sequences at a false discovery rate of 0.05 in a later analysis. The classifier was reported to diagnose cytomegalovirus status with high specificity and sensitivity in both the original and validation cohorts. In the study, some 160 TCR beta chains were listed as associated with cytomegalovirus. In a later analysis, the rate of TCR association differed among HLA loci, with DRB1 alleles having the most associated TCRs and HLA-C alleles having the fewest. In a later analysis, several top co-occurrence clusters were reported to appear linked to parvovirus B19, influenza, CMV and Epstein-Barr virus. Because the 87-base-pair reads could not distinguish some IMGT-functional V segments, including TRBV6-2 and TRBV6-3, those segments were excluded. Only TCR beta chains were sequenced in this cohort, and the absence of alpha or paired-chain data limited detectable features. While some public TCRs were present in many individuals, most TCR sequences turned up only very rarely across donors. Three of the identified cytomegalovirus-associated TCR beta chains were confirmed in vitro to be specific for cytomegalovirus antigens. Correlated functional status among segregating V segments might reflect linkage disequilibrium, but an unknown experimental factor could not be ruled out. A cluster of highly shared sequence variants was judged likely to be a technical artifact of the sequencing pipeline. According to a later genetic analysis, donors in an Asian-associated ancestry cluster had fewer N-insertions in productive TCRs than the approximately 630-donor mean. Because counts were too low, about 18 rarely observed V segments, including chromosome 9 orphons, were excluded from the earlier analysis of 587 of the donors. Immune exposure information for the cohort was limited to CMV serostatus. A further reported finding was that TCR beta sequences accurately predicted the HLA-A and HLA-B alleles for most subjects in the first cohort. According to a later analysis, most CMV-associated TCR beta chains appeared to be HLA-restricted, and the HLA associations seemed to be driven largely by CMV exposure. According to the authors, the approach could potentially be generalized to other disease states and immunological phenotypes. Because HLA typing was unavailable for some donors at each locus, only the typed subset was used in association tests. Assigning TCR associations to individual alleles was difficult when HLA alleles, especially DR and DQ, strongly co-occurred. In an earlier analysis of around 600 of the donors, most TCR beta V segments appeared in productive rearrangements about 87% or about 30% of the time, broadly matching IMGT annotations. Sequencing depth was assumed to be roughly uniform across donors in the presence/absence analyses, though that assumption may not hold. An association between a missense DCLRE1C variant and V-gene and J-gene trimming of TCR beta chains was found in a later genetic analysis and replicated in an independent cohort.

In total, roughly 710 healthy bone marrow donors made up the cohort. At the time of sampling, all cohort members were nominally healthy, though unrecorded immune exposures were likely present. The donor was CMV seronegative and was included in the group of about 400 seronegative cohort members. Every donor gave a peripheral blood sample, and the peripheral blood mononuclear cells from that sample were used for TCR beta sequencing. Genomic DNA was extracted from the blood cell samples with the Qiagen DNeasy Blood Extraction Kit. The receptor chain draws on TRBV28 and TRBJ2-7; TRBD1 is possibly the D segment (9 matching bases). The sample consisted of PBMCs. The source of this sequence is a male donor in good health and CMV-seronegative. The nucleotides are TGTGCCAGCAGCCCGACAGGGGGGCGGGGGGTTTCTCATCTCTACGAGCAGTACTTC. Its coded protein is CASSPTGGRGVSHLYEQYF.